This T cell receptor (beta chain) was captured by sequencing in a study of graft-versus-host responses after intestinal transplantation. With regard to this clone: The antigen remains unidentified.

The CDR3 sequence is 16 residues long. Germline V gene sequence: CDR1 SGDLS, CDR2 YYNGEE. J gave up 1 base and V 0 bases, and 3 bases lay outside the gene matches. Using immunoSEQ multiplex PCR, the repertoire was profiled, and TCRdb retains in-frame clones only, with some absent. The table lists more than 95,000 clones, more than 85% of them singletons, with more than 0.8% in the top ten. This sequence was found in a human donor who received an intestinal transplant. The chain couples TRBV9 to TRBJ2-2, with TRBD1 matching over 7 bases. The source material was unstimulated CD4+ T cells sorted from spleen or lymph node cells, sampled before intestinal transplant. This chain's CDR3 is CASSVGGGQNTGELFF. The DNA of the CDR3 is TGTGCCAGCAGCGTAGGAGGGGGCCAGAACACCGGGGAGCTGTTTTTT.